This paragraph reports one TCR beta chain. Antigen specificity is unknown. TCR beta sequencing covered blood CD8+ and CD4+ T cells. This sample is drawn from a study of CD8 T cells in Susac syndrome. Study-level points and caveats: As the study acknowledged, the number of individuals who were part of its TCR sequencing and HLA analysis was relatively small.

An input of 0.5 to 1 ug of RNA was subjected to reverse transcription using random hexamers. immunoSEQ multiplex PCR amplified TCR beta CDR3 across 54 Vbeta, 13 Jbeta. One entry per CDR3 protein results from TCRdb running MiXCR on the immunoSEQ multiplex PCR reads. The repertoire holds about 140,000 distinct CDR3 sequences, with roughly 95% as singletons. The sequence came from a human donor with multiple sclerosis. Sequencing used CD4+ T cells from PBMCs.

Here the CDR3 DNA reads TGCAGTGCTAGACCGGGGGGGGATCAGCCCCAGCATTTT. It is translated as CSARPGGDQPQHF. This chain joins TRBV20-1 and TRBJ1-5; a possible D gene is TRBD1 (5 bases). Germline assignment: CDR1 DFQATT and CDR2 SNEGSKA (reference sequence). The CDR3 has 13 residues. The V end was cut by 2 bases, the J end by 5 bases, with 10 bases between.